A single sample gave rise to the 5 T cell receptor beta chains below, sequenced in a study of T cells in Graves' hyperthyroidism and ophthalmopathy. RNA transcripts were the template for amplifying TCR beta CDR3 regions. An initial round of RT-PCR targeting the TCR CDR3 relied on the HTBI primer set. TCRdb processed the multiplex PCR reads anew with MiXCR; each CDR3 protein has one entry. The sample shows 370,000 or so distinct CDR3 sequences, roughly 13% of them seen only once. Source material: blood. The receptors here all came from a man younger than 40 with Graves' hyperthyroidism that later progressed to Graves' ophthalmopathy.

The rearrangement joins TRBV19 to TRBJ2-3, with 10 bases identical to TRBD2. Trimming removed 4 bases from V and 3 bases from J; junction bases left unmatched: 4. Germline V CDR1 and CDR2: LNHDA, SQIVND (reference sequence). This CDR3 is 15 amino acids long. In DNA form, the CDR3 reads TGTGCCAGTAGTAAGGGACTAGCGTTGACAGATACGCAGTATTTT. It is translated as CASSKGLALTDTQYF.

The CDR3 is CASSEERWDTEAFF. CDR3 nucleotides: TGTGCCAGCAGTGAAGAGAGGTGGGACACTGAAGCTTTCTTT. This rearrangement joins TRBV6-1 to TRBJ1-1; D uncertain. V was cut by 1 base and J by 3 bases, with 9 bases left in between. Per germline, CDR1 MNHNS and CDR2 SASEGT. The CDR3 length is 14 residues.

This clonotype was seen more than once but under ten times. The chain combines TRBV28 with TRBJ2-5, with D perhaps matching TRBD1 (6 bases). The CDR3 is 14 residues long. CDR1 and CDR2 (germline): MDHEN, SYDVKM. Trimming removed 5 bases at V and 7 bases at J, with 17 bases between. This chain's CDR3 is CASSPDSLQGTQYF. The CDR3 nucleotides are TGTGCCAGCAGTCCGGACAGTCTCCAGGGGACCCAGTACTTC.

Many counts were recorded for this clonotype. The chain links TRBV28 to TRBJ2-7, with D unresolved. Germline V gene data show CDR1 as MDHEN and CDR2 as SYDVKM. CDR3 size: 13 residues. Trimming left V 6 bases short and J 0 bases short, with 9 bases between. Here the CDR3 reads CASSPQASYEQYF. CDR3 coding DNA: TGTGCCAGCAGCCCACAAGCCTCCTACGAGCAGTACTTC.

This clonotype was recorded at least ten times. This chain joins TRBV20-1 and TRBJ1-6, with 9 bases lining up with TRBD1. V lost 3 bases to trimming and J lost 10 bases; unmatched junction nucleotides: 4. The length of the CDR3 is 13 residues. Germline CDR1 is DFQATT and CDR2 is SNEGSKA (reference sequence). CDR3 residues: CSARETGGSPLHF. The CDR3 DNA is TGCAGTGCTAGGGAGACAGGGGGATCACCCCTCCACTTT.